This entry lists 3 T cell receptor beta chains sequenced from one sample in a study of T cell responses to AZD1222 COVID-19 vaccine. Produced via immunoSEQ multiplex PCR; TCRdb's table is partial and in-frame only. The repertoire has 25,000 to 35,000 clones, about 94% of them found once; the top ten carry roughly 7.3%. This specimen consisted of peripheral blood, obtained on day 0 of AZD1222 vaccination. The receptors stem from an adult in good health.

The V and J genes are TRBV5-1 and TRBJ2-5; 11 positions match TRBD1. Per germline, CDR1 SGHRS and CDR2 YFSETQ. This CDR3 is 16 amino acids long. V was clipped by 4 bases and J by 1 base; unmatched bases: 6. The CDR3 DNA reads TGCGCCAGCAGCCGATCCGGGACAGGGGGCCAAGAGACCCAGTACTTC. Protein sequence: CASSRSGTGGQETQYF. Filled out from reference TRBV5-1 and TRBJ2-5, the complete variable domain reads KAGVTQTPRYLIKTRGQQVTLSCSPISGHRSVSWYQQTPGQGLQFLFEYFSETQRNKGNFPGRFSGRQFSNSRSEMNVSTLELGDSALYLCASSRSGTGGQETQYFGPGTRLLVL.

V gene TRBV11-3 combines with J gene TRBJ2-5; no definite D call. This CDR3 is built from 15 residues. V was pared by 4 bases and J by 3 bases, with 15 bases between. Germline V lookup: CDR1 SGHNT, CDR2 YENEEA. CDR3 amino acids: CASSSPRLRKETQYF. In DNA, the CDR3 is TGTGCCAGCAGCTCCCCGAGGTTACGGAAAGAGACCCAGTACTTC.

V usage is TRBV4-3 and J usage is TRBJ1-6, with TRBD1 matching over 8 bases. Germline loops: CDR1 LGHNA, CDR2 YSLEER. The CDR3 length is 15 residues. V gave up 1 base and J gave up 7 bases; unmatched junction bases: 3. The DNA for the CDR3 is TGCGCCAGCAGCCAAGCGGACAGGGACAATTCACCCCTCCACTTT. Amino acids: CASSQADRDNSPLHF.